This T cell receptor beta chain originates from a study of T cell repertoires in aging, cancer and after chemotherapy. Whole-study context: Donor ages fell into six groups from 30 or younger up to 70 or older. Study-level results: Healthy donors lost TCR diversity with age mainly through richness, cancer patients through richness and evenness. In each cancer cohort, median generation probability increased across chemotherapy, suggesting thymic output rebounded.

Comment on this clonotype: Its antigen is unidentified.

TCR beta rearrangements were amplified from peripheral blood genomic DNA. TRB rearrangements spanning V, D and J were amplified using mixed TRB-A/B primers. One entry per CDR3 protein, called by TCRdb with MiXCR from the multiplex PCR reads. Among 10,000 to 13,000 distinct CDR3 sequences listed, roughly 25% were seen once. V was pared by 5 bases and J by 2 bases, with 11 bases of the junction left unmatched. CDR3 length: 17 amino acids. CDR1 SGHAT and CDR2 FQNNGV come from the germline V gene. V is TRBV11-2 and J is TRBJ2-3; TRBD2 matches at 9 bases. This TCR was recovered from a human donor in good health. Sequencing used blood. The CDR3 loop reads CASSPEGGGAVTDTQYF. As DNA, the CDR3 is TGTGCCAGCAGCCCAGAGGGCGGGGGGGCTGTCACAGATACGCAGTATTTT.